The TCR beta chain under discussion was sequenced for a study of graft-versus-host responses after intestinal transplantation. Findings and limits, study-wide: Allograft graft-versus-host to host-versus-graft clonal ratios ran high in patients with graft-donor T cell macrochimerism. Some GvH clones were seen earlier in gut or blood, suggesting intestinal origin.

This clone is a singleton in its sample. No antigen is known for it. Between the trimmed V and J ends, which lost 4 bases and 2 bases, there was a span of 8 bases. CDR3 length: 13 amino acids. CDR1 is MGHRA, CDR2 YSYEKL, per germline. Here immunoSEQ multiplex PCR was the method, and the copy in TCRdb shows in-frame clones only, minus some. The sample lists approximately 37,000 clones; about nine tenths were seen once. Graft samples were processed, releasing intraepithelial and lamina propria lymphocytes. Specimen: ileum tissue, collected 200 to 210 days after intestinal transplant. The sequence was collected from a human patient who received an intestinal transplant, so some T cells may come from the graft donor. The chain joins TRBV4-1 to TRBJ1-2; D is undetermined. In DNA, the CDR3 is TGCGCCAGCAGCCGGGCCCGAAACTATGGCTACACCTTC. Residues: CASSRARNYGYTF.